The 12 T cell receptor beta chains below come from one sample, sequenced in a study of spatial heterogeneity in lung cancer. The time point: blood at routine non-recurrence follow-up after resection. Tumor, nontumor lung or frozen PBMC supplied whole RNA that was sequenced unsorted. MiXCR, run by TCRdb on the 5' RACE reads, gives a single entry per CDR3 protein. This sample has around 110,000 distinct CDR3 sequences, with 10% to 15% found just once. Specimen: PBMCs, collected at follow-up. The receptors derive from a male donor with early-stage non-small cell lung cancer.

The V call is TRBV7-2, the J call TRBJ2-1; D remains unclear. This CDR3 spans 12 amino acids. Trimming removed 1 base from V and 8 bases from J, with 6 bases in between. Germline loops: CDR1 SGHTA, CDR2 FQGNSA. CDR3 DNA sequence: TGTGCCAGCAGCTTAGATTTCGATGAGCAGTTCTTC. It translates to CASSLDFDEQFF.

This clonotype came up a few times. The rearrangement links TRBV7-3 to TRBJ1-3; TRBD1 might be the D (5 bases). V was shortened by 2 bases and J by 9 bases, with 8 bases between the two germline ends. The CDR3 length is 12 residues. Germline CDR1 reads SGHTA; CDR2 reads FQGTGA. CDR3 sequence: CASSLQGGTIYF. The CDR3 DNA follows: TGTGCCAGCAGCTTACAGGGAGGCACCATATATTTT. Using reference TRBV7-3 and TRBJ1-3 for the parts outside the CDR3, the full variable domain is GAGVSQTPSNKVTEKGKYVELRCDPISGHTALYWYRQSLGQGPEFLIYFQGTGAADDSGLPNDRFFAVRPEGSVSTLKIQRTERGDSAVYLCASSLQGGTIYFGEGSWLTVV.

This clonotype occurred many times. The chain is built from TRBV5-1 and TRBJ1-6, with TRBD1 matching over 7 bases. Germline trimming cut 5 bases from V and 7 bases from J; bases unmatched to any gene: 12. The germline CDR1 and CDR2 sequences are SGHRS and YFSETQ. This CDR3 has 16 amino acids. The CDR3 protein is CASSLTTGRSNSPLHF. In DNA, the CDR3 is TGCGCCAGCAGTTTAACGACAGGGAGGTCGAATTCACCCCTCCACTTT.

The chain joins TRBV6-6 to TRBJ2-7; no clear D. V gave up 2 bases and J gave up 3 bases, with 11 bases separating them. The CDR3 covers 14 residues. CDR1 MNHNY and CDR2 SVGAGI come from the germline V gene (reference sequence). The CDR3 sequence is CASSYERTIYEQYF. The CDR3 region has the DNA TGTGCCAGCAGTTACGAGCGTACGATCTACGAGCAGTACTTC.

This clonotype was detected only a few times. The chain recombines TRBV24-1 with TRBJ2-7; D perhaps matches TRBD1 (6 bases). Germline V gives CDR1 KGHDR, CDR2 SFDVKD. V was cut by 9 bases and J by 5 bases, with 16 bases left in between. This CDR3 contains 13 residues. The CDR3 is CATGDTWGNEQYF. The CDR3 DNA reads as TGTGCCACCGGGGACACCTGGGGCAACGAGCAGTACTTC.

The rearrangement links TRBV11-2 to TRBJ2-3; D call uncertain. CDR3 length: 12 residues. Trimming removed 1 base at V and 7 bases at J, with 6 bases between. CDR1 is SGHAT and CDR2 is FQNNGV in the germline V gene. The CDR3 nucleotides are TGTGCCAGCAGCTTAGGGACGAATACGCAGTATTTT. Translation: CASSLGTNTQYF.

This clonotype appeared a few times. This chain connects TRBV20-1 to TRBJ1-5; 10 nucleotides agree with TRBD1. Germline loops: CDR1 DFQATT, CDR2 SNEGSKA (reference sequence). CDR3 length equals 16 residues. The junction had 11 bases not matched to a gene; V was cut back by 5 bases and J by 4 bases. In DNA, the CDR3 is TGCAGTGCTGAGCGTTGGGACAGGGGCCCGAATCAGCCCCAGCATTTT. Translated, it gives CSAERWDRGPNQPQHF.

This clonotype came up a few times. The DNA for the CDR3 is TGTGCCAGCAGTGAAGCCTATGGCTACACCTTC. Translated: CASSEAYGYTF. V is TRBV2 and J is TRBJ1-2; D gene uncertain. CDR1 and CDR2 from the germline V gene are SNHLY and FYNNEI. Trimming removed 0 bases from V and 4 bases from J, with 0 bases in between. This CDR3 region has 11 residues.

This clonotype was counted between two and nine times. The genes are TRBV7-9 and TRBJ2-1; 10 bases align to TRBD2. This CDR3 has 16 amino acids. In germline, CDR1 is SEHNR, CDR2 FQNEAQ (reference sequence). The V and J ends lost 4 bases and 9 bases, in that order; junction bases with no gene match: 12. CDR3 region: CASSYEAGGPVGEQFF. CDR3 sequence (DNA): TGTGCCAGCAGCTACGAAGCGGGGGGGCCAGTCGGTGAGCAGTTCTTC.

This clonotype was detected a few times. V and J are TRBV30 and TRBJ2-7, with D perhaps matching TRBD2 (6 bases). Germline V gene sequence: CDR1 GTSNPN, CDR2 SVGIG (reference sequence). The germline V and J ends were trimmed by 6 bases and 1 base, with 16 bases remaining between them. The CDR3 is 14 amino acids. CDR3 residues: CACRDGAGSYEQYF. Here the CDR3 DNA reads TGTGCCTGTCGCGACGGTGCGGGATCCTACGAGCAGTACTTC.

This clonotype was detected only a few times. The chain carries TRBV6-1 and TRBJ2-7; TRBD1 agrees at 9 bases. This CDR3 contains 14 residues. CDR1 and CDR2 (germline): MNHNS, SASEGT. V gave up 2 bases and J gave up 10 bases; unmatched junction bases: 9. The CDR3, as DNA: TGTGCCAGCAGTGAATCCCCAGGGACAGGGAGACAGTACTTC. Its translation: CASSESPGTGRQYF.

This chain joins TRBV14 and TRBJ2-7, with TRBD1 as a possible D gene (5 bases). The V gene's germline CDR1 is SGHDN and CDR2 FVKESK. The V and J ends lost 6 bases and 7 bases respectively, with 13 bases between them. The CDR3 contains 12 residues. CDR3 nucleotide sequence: TGTGCCAGCAGTATGACAGTCGGTGAGCAGTACTTC. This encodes CASSMTVGEQYF.